This TCR beta chain was profiled in a study of blood T cell repertoires in COVID-19. About the research overall: Some COVID-19 samples were acute and others convalescent; all came from the United States, Italy and Spain. PBMCs, B-cell-depleted T cells, or T cells provided the cDNA or gDNA that made up the material.

Authors' data handling: Nucleated cell number was recorded as an estimate derived from reference gene primer amplification. Libraries were prepared by immunoSEQ multiplex PCR; TCRdb keeps only in-frame clonotypes and omits some of them. The DNA gave D and trimming, while V, J and clone size come from that table. The table records approximately 140,000 clones, about four fifths of them present only once. This clone was recorded once. Trimming pared 4 bases from V and 6 bases from J, leaving 21 bases between. Germline lookup yields CDR1 MNHNS and CDR2 SASEGT. CDR3 size: 17 residues. This sequence was found in a man aged 65 to 85 with acute or convalescent COVID-19. This chain connects TRBV6-1 to TRBJ2-2; D gene uncertain. Sequencing was performed on peripheral blood. DNA of the CDR3: TGTGCCAGCAGTGCGATGGCGGTATGGATCGGCGCCGGGGAGCTGTTTTTT. It yields the protein CASSAMAVWIGAGELFF.